Sequencing of this T cell receptor beta chain was carried out in a study of tumor-infiltrating lymphocytes in primary liver carcinoma. Study summary: Patients comprised men and women whose ages fell between 30 and 69 years. Staging placed the tumors at T1-T3 N0M0, and they measured 4.2 to 10 cm across. Study-wide findings and caveats: There were only about 7-24% of top clones found in all five tumor regions.

Starting material for RNA and DNA co-extraction consisted of about 17-31 mg of unsorted bulk tissue. Every one of the tumor samples had a viable tumor cell content above 80%. Starting from 400 to 500 ng of total RNA, TCR beta cDNA was produced with a primer in the constant region. Researchers made the TCR beta libraries by running three nested multiplex PCR rounds with slightly modified ARM-PCR. The first two PCR rounds, approximately 10 cycles each, used TRBV1-TRBV30 forward primers and a C-beta reverse primer. MiXCR, applied by TCRdb to the multiplex PCR reads, yields one record per CDR3 protein. Here the sample spans 50,000 to 65,000 distinct CDR3 sequences, about two thirds being singletons. Germline CDR1 SGHAT, CDR2 FQNNGV. Including both end residues, the CDR3 is 16 amino acids long. As concerns this clonotype: The antigen is unknown. The conserved final phenylalanine or tryptophan is absent from the CDR3, which likely points to a read error. No DNA is shown, since the ends of the CDR3 on it are uncertain; the CDR3 is the one TCRdb lists.

This chain joins TRBV11-2 and TRBJ1-1; the D call TRBD1 from the table was never checked on the DNA. The sequencing input was liver tumor tissue from sampling region 4. Subset specified: tumor region T4, right-lateral pole. This TCR was recovered from a man in his forties with primary liver carcinoma and hepatitis B virus infection. This CDR3 reads CASSPCRGLANTEALI.